This is a list of T cell receptor beta chains from one sample in a study of blood T cell repertoires in COVID-19. Sequencing used immunoSEQ multiplex PCR; TCRdb keeps in-frame clones, though not all of them. In the table there are about 39,000 clones, around 96% of which are singletons. The sample comprised peripheral blood. The receptor source for this set is a human donor with active COVID-19. The donor label of this sample is uncertain. Each CDR3 is given with its conserved first and last residue. The order of the fields is J gene, V gene, D gene, clone size, CDR3 protein, CDR3 DNA. D genes are given only for firm matches. Only some rows state a clone size, as once, few, many or a class for expanded clones.

j_call: TRBJ1-1; v_call: TRBV27; d_call: -; clone_size: -; cdr3_aa: CASSSRQTNTEAFF; cdr3_nt: TGTGCCAGCAGTTCCCGACAGACCAACACTGAAGCTTTCTTT
j_call: TRBJ2-7; v_call: TRBV14; d_call: TRBD1; clone_size: -; cdr3_aa: CASSLLGQGAYEQYF; cdr3_nt: TGTGCCAGCAGCCTCTTGGGACAGGGGGCCTACGAGCAGTACTTC
j_call: TRBJ2-3; v_call: TRBV9; d_call: TRBD2; clone_size: -; cdr3_aa: CASSRAGGGTDTQYF; cdr3_nt: TGTGCCAGCAGCAGAGCGGGAGGGGGCACAGATACGCAGTATTTT
j_call: TRBJ2-5; v_call: TRBV5-1; d_call: TRBD2; clone_size: -; cdr3_aa: CASSREGMGQETQYF; cdr3_nt: TGCGCCAGCAGCCGGGAGGGTATGGGGCAAGAGACCCAGTACTTC
j_call: TRBJ1-6; v_call: TRBV7-8; d_call: -; clone_size: -; cdr3_aa: CASSPAQGYYNSPLHF; cdr3_nt: TGTGCCAGCAGCCCAGCTCAGGGGTACTATAATTCACCCCTCCACTTT
j_call: TRBJ2-5; v_call: TRBV7-2; d_call: -; clone_size: -; cdr3_aa: CASSKTKKTQYF; cdr3_nt: TGTGCCAGCAGCAAGACTAAAAAGACCCAGTACTTC
j_call: TRBJ2-7; v_call: TRBV10-3; d_call: TRBD1; clone_size: -; cdr3_aa: CAISGPGTGTTGSGEQYF; cdr3_nt: TGTGCCATCAGTGGACCCGGGACAGGGACGACGGGTTCTGGCGAGCAGTACTTC
j_call: TRBJ2-1; v_call: TRBV27; d_call: -; clone_size: -; cdr3_aa: CASSATGSYNEQFF; cdr3_nt: TGTGCCAGCAGTGCAACAGGGAGCTACAATGAGCAGTTCTTC
j_call: TRBJ2-7; v_call: TRBV7-9; d_call: -; clone_size: -; cdr3_aa: CASSLTGSGEQYF; cdr3_nt: TGTGCCAGCAGCCTAACAGGGTCGGGCGAGCAGTACTTC
j_call: TRBJ2-7; v_call: TRBV28; d_call: TRBD1; clone_size: -; cdr3_aa: CASRRGTGGFSYEQYF; cdr3_nt: TGTGCCAGCAGAAGGGGGACAGGGGGCTTCTCCTACGAGCAGTACTTC
j_call: TRBJ2-5; v_call: TRBV28; d_call: -; clone_size: once; cdr3_aa: CASTQGIISLETQYF; cdr3_nt: TGTGCCAGCACACAGGGTATCATCTCGTTAGAGACCCAGTACTTC
j_call: TRBJ2-7; v_call: TRBV4-1; d_call: TRBD2; clone_size: -; cdr3_aa: CASSQTPAGGAHEQYF; cdr3_nt: TGCGCCAGCAGCCAAACCCCTGCGGGGGGGGCCCACGAGCAGTACTTC
j_call: TRBJ2-7; v_call: TRBV2; d_call: -; clone_size: -; cdr3_aa: CASSQDNSYEQYF; cdr3_nt: TGTGCCAGCAGCCAGGACAACTCCTACGAGCAGTACTTC
j_call: TRBJ2-3; v_call: TRBV5-4; d_call: TRBD2; clone_size: -; cdr3_aa: CASSPPGTSGDKGTQYF; cdr3_nt: TGTGCCAGCAGCCCACCCGGGACTAGCGGGGATAAGGGTACGCAGTATTTT
j_call: TRBJ2-7; v_call: TRBV10-1; d_call: TRBD2; clone_size: once; cdr3_aa: CASSEGLAGPYEQYF; cdr3_nt: TGCGCCAGCAGTGAAGGGTTAGCGGGCCCTTACGAGCAGTACTTC
j_call: TRBJ2-2; v_call: TRBV6-2/TRBV6-3; d_call: -; clone_size: few; cdr3_aa: CASSPPRRSNTGELFF; cdr3_nt: TGTGCCAGCAGCCCACCTCGTAGAAGTAACACCGGGGAGCTGTTTTTT
j_call: TRBJ2-7; v_call: TRBV14; d_call: TRBD2; clone_size: -; cdr3_aa: CASSAHGLAPIPYEQYF; cdr3_nt: TGTGCCAGCAGCGCCCACGGACTAGCCCCAATACCCTACGAGCAGTACTTC
j_call: TRBJ2-5; v_call: TRBV7-6; d_call: -; clone_size: -; cdr3_aa: CASSPRGGASSGETQYF; cdr3_nt: TGTGCCAGCAGCCCCCGAGGGGGGGCATCGTCGGGAGAGACCCAGTACTTC
j_call: TRBJ2-3; v_call: TRBV4-3; d_call: -; clone_size: -; cdr3_aa: CASSQDLLRQGGADTQYF; cdr3_nt: TGCGCCAGCAGCCAAGACTTATTGAGACAAGGGGGGGCAGATACGCAGTATTTT
j_call: TRBJ2-3; v_call: TRBV6-2/TRBV6-3; d_call: TRBD2; clone_size: once; cdr3_aa: CASSYSSSGGTDTQYF; cdr3_nt: TGTGCCAGCAGTTACTCTTCTAGCGGGGGCACAGATACGCAGTATTTT
j_call: TRBJ1-3; v_call: TRBV6-1; d_call: TRBD1; clone_size: -; cdr3_aa: CASSELGTGFATIYF; cdr3_nt: TGTGCCAGCAGTGAACTAGGGACAGGCTTTGCGACCATATATTTT
j_call: TRBJ2-7; v_call: TRBV18; d_call: TRBD1; clone_size: -; cdr3_aa: CASSPGTGGSYEQYF; cdr3_nt: TGTGCCAGCTCACCAGGGACAGGGGGCTCCTACGAGCAGTACTTC
j_call: TRBJ2-7; v_call: TRBV4-3; d_call: -; clone_size: -; cdr3_aa: CASSHLTGPYEQYF; cdr3_nt: TGCGCCAGCAGCCATTTGACAGGCCCCTACGAGCAGTACTTC
j_call: TRBJ1-1; v_call: TRBV18; d_call: -; clone_size: -; cdr3_aa: CASSPRSPPEAFF; cdr3_nt: TGTGCCAGCTCACCTCGGAGTCCCCCTGAAGCTTTCTTT
j_call: TRBJ1-6; v_call: TRBV4-1; d_call: TRBD1; clone_size: -; cdr3_aa: CASSGPGQLDSPLHF; cdr3_nt: TGCGCCAGCAGCGGACCGGGACAGCTTGATTCACCCCTCCACTTT
j_call: TRBJ2-7; v_call: TRBV19; d_call: TRBD2; clone_size: -; cdr3_aa: CASTAGLAGGYEQYF; cdr3_nt: TGTGCCAGTACCGCGGGACTAGCGGGAGGCTACGAGCAGTACTTC
j_call: TRBJ2-1; v_call: TRBV6-6; d_call: -; clone_size: -; cdr3_aa: CASSYSRAYNEQFF; cdr3_nt: TGTGCCAGCAGTTACTCCAGGGCCTACAATGAGCAGTTCTTC
j_call: TRBJ2-2; v_call: TRBV29-1; d_call: TRBD2; clone_size: -; cdr3_aa: CSVSAGKNTGELFF; cdr3_nt: TGCAGCGTTTCAGCGGGGAAGAATACCGGGGAGCTGTTTTTT
j_call: TRBJ2-7; v_call: TRBV5-1; d_call: -; clone_size: -; cdr3_aa: CASSLFGGTYSYEQYF; cdr3_nt: TGCGCCAGCAGCTTATTCGGGGGGACATACTCCTACGAGCAGTACTTC
j_call: TRBJ2-1; v_call: TRBV3-1/TRBV3-2; d_call: -; clone_size: -; cdr3_aa: CASTSGGNMIF; cdr3_nt: TGTGCCAGCACCTCAGGGGGGAACATGATCTTC
j_call: TRBJ1-2; v_call: TRBV11-3; d_call: -; clone_size: -; cdr3_aa: CASSPASMNNGYTF; cdr3_nt: TGTGCCAGCAGCCCTGCTAGTATGAATAATGGCTACACCTTC
j_call: TRBJ2-7; v_call: TRBV6-2/TRBV6-3; d_call: TRBD1; clone_size: -; cdr3_aa: CASSGQGYEQYF; cdr3_nt: TGTGCCAGCAGTGGACAGGGCTACGAGCAGTACTTC
j_call: TRBJ2-3; v_call: TRBV13; d_call: -; clone_size: once; cdr3_aa: CASSLGSQGMTDTQYF; cdr3_nt: TGTGCCAGCAGCTTAGGCTCACAGGGCATGACAGATACGCAGTATTTT
j_call: TRBJ1-1; v_call: TRBV7-2; d_call: TRBD1; clone_size: -; cdr3_aa: CASSLTGGNTEAFF; cdr3_nt: TGTGCCAGCAGCTTGACAGGGGGAAATACTGAAGCTTTCTTT
j_call: TRBJ2-7; v_call: TRBV7-9; d_call: TRBD1; clone_size: -; cdr3_aa: CASSLRDRSYEQYF; cdr3_nt: TGTGCCAGCAGCTTACGGGACAGGTCCTACGAGCAGTACTTC
j_call: TRBJ2-7; v_call: TRBV19; d_call: -; clone_size: -; cdr3_aa: CASSIAMRSYEQYF; cdr3_nt: TGTGCCAGTAGTATAGCGATGCGGTCCTACGAGCAGTACTTC
j_call: TRBJ2-2; v_call: TRBV15; d_call: TRBD2; clone_size: -; cdr3_aa: CATSRDTSGRFVTGELFF; cdr3_nt: TGTGCCACCAGCAGAGATACTAGCGGGAGGTTCGTAACCGGGGAGCTGTTTTTT
j_call: TRBJ1-4; v_call: TRBV6-1; d_call: -; clone_size: -; cdr3_aa: CASSDAGGFNEKLFF; cdr3_nt: TGTGCCAGCAGTGATGCGGGGGGCTTTAATGAAAAACTGTTTTTT
j_call: TRBJ1-4; v_call: TRBV11-3; d_call: -; clone_size: -; cdr3_aa: CASSLGGRNDEKLFF; cdr3_nt: TGTGCCAGCAGCTTAGGAGGGAGGAACGATGAAAAACTGTTTTTT
j_call: TRBJ2-7; v_call: TRBV28; d_call: TRBD2; clone_size: -; cdr3_aa: CASSLAGGYEQYF; cdr3_nt: TGTGCCAGCAGTTTAGCCGGGGGGTACGAGCAGTACTTC
j_call: TRBJ2-3; v_call: TRBV7-2; d_call: TRBD2; clone_size: -; cdr3_aa: CASSWGLAGGGPTDTQYF; cdr3_nt: TGTGCCAGCAGCTGGGGACTAGCGGGAGGAGGGCCCACAGATACGCAGTATTTT
j_call: TRBJ2-5; v_call: TRBV9; d_call: -; clone_size: -; cdr3_aa: CASSVAGAGLQETQYF; cdr3_nt: TGTGCCAGCAGCGTAGCTGGGGCAGGGCTGCAAGAGACCCAGTACTTC
j_call: TRBJ2-3; v_call: TRBV28; d_call: TRBD1; clone_size: -; cdr3_aa: CASSGTGKGDTQYF; cdr3_nt: TGTGCCAGCAGCGGGACAGGGAAAGGAGATACGCAGTATTTT
j_call: TRBJ1-2; v_call: TRBV6-5; d_call: TRBD1; clone_size: -; cdr3_aa: CASTPLSQGGGGYTF; cdr3_nt: TGTGCCAGCACCCCCTTATCCCAGGGGGGAGGAGGCTACACCTTC
j_call: TRBJ1-3; v_call: TRBV9; d_call: -; clone_size: -; cdr3_aa: CATGRGSGGNTIYF; cdr3_nt: TGTGCCACCGGGCGGGGATCAGGTGGAAACACCATATATTTT
j_call: TRBJ2-7; v_call: TRBV10-3; d_call: TRBD1; clone_size: -; cdr3_aa: CAISEPAGTGSSYEQYF; cdr3_nt: TGTGCCATCAGTGAGCCCGCCGGGACAGGGAGCTCCTACGAGCAGTACTTC
j_call: TRBJ1-2; v_call: TRBV19; d_call: -; clone_size: -; cdr3_aa: CASSPKGAGDYGYTF; cdr3_nt: TGTGCCAGTAGTCCGAAAGGAGCAGGGGATTATGGCTACACCTTC
j_call: TRBJ2-3; v_call: TRBV6-5; d_call: TRBD2; clone_size: -; cdr3_aa: CASSYGGGIDTQYF; cdr3_nt: TGTGCCAGCAGTTACGGGGGGGGGATAGATACGCAGTATTTT
j_call: TRBJ2-1; v_call: TRBV5-6; d_call: -; clone_size: -; cdr3_aa: CASSLDRSNEQFF; cdr3_nt: TGTGCCAGCAGCTTGGACAGATCCAATGAGCAGTTCTTC
j_call: TRBJ1-5; v_call: TRBV7-2; d_call: -; clone_size: -; cdr3_aa: CASSLASRGSNQPQHF; cdr3_nt: TGTGCCAGCAGCTTAGCTTCCAGGGGAAGCAATCAGCCCCAGCATTTT
j_call: TRBJ2-6; v_call: TRBV10-3; d_call: -; clone_size: once; cdr3_aa: CAISEDRQNSGANVLTF; cdr3_nt: TGTGCCATCAGTGAGGACCGACAGAACTCTGGGGCCAACGTCCTGACTTTC
j_call: TRBJ1-6; v_call: TRBV6-5; d_call: -; clone_size: -; cdr3_aa: CASSYSGGGGNSPLHF; cdr3_nt: TGTGCCAGCAGTTACTCGGGGGGGGGTGGTAATTCACCCCTCCACTTT
j_call: TRBJ2-5; v_call: TRBV14; d_call: -; clone_size: -; cdr3_aa: CASSQLETQYF; cdr3_nt: TGTGCCAGCAGCCAACTGGAGACCCAGTACTTC
j_call: TRBJ1-1; v_call: TRBV9; d_call: TRBD1; clone_size: once; cdr3_aa: CASSVAGGAGGNTEAFF; cdr3_nt: TGTGCCAGCAGCGTAGCTGGAGGTGCAGGGGGCAACACTGAAGCTTTCTTT
j_call: TRBJ2-3; v_call: TRBV18; d_call: TRBD2; clone_size: once; cdr3_aa: CASSPASGGVTDTQYF; cdr3_nt: TGTGCCAGCTCACCAGCTAGCGGGGGGGTCACAGATACGCAGTATTTT
j_call: TRBJ2-5; v_call: TRBV9; d_call: -; clone_size: -; cdr3_aa: CASSVGGQPETQYF; cdr3_nt: TGTGCCAGCAGCGTAGGAGGACAACCAGAGACCCAGTACTTC
j_call: TRBJ2-1; v_call: TRBV18; d_call: TRBD2; clone_size: once; cdr3_aa: CASSPGTSGTHEQFF; cdr3_nt: TGTGCCAGCTCACCTGGGACTAGCGGGACACATGAGCAGTTCTTC